Shown below are 25 T cell receptor beta chains from a single sample sequenced in a study of cytomegalovirus exposure and HLA in healthy donors. Primers included in the PCR were 60 Vbeta and 13 Jbeta primers. The assay was immunoSEQ multiplex PCR, and TCRdb's table has in-frame clones only and misses some. The sample carries approximately 160,000 clones, 68% recorded once. The sequenced sample was PBMCs. The receptors were gathered from a woman between 18 and 29 years old in good health and CMV-seropositive.

The gene calls are TRBV6-6 and TRBJ1-2; TRBD1 matches at 12 bases. The CDR3 contains 15 residues. The J segment lost 4 bases and the V segment lost 5 bases, leaving 5 bases of the junction unmatched. The germline V gene has CDR1 MNHNY and CDR2 SVGAGI (reference sequence). CDR3 sequence reads: CASSGPGQGAYGYTF. As DNA, the CDR3 is TGTGCCAGCAGTGGGCCGGGACAGGGGGCCTATGGCTACACCTTC.

V usage is TRBV6-1 and J usage is TRBJ2-1; D is possibly TRBD2 (5 bases). Trimming pared 10 bases from V and 8 bases from J, leaving 21 bases between. Germline values: CDR1 MNHNS, CDR2 SASEGT. This CDR3 comprises 14 residues. In nucleotides, the CDR3 is TGTGCCACGAGGGTGGCGCCTGTGGCCTATGAGCAGTTCTTC. Protein product: CATRVAPVAYEQFF.

The chain recombines TRBV5-5 with TRBJ2-5; weak D call: TRBD1 (7 bases). The V and J ends lost 7 bases and 0 bases respectively, with 10 bases between them. The CDR3 covers 13 residues. Germline lookup yields CDR1 SGHKS and CDR2 YYEKEE (reference sequence). The CDR3 DNA is TGTGCCAGCGGAGGGACAGACCAAGAGACCCAGTACTTC. The encoded protein is CASGGTDQETQYF.

The rearrangement uses TRBV15 and TRBJ1-1, with 7 nucleotides matching TRBD1. Germline trimming cut 8 bases from V and 1 base from J; bases unmatched to any gene: 4. The germline gives CDR1 LNHNV, CDR2 YYDKDF (reference sequence). The CDR3 extends over 13 amino acids. CDR3 bases: TGTGCCACCGGAGGGGACAGGAACACTGAAGCTTTCTTT. Protein product: CATGGDRNTEAFF.

The chain carries TRBV4-1 and TRBJ1-2; D unresolved. The CDR3 runs to 14 residues. Trimming removed 1 base at V and 8 bases at J, with 14 bases between. Germline CDR1 is MGHRA and CDR2 is YSYEKL. The chain's CDR3 is CASSQGGQGRGYTF. CDR3 DNA: TGCGCCAGCAGCCAAGGTGGGCAAGGTCGGGGCTACACCTTC.

This chain links TRBV29-1 with TRBJ2-7; 7 nucleotides match TRBD1. In germline, CDR1 is SQVTM, CDR2 ANQGSEA. The CDR3 length is 14 residues. V dropped 7 bases and J dropped 7; count of bases not matched to a gene: 16. The CDR3 DNA is TGCAGCGCCCGGCCGCAGGGACAGTCGGGTGAGCAGTACTTC. Amino acids: CSARPQGQSGEQYF.

This chain connects TRBV18 to TRBJ1-5; maybe TRBD1 (6 bases). The CDR3 runs to 16 residues. V lost 3 bases to trimming and J lost 3 bases, with 15 bases between them. Germline CDR1 is KGHSH and CDR2 is LQKENI. CDR3 loop: CASSPTPYRDNQPQHF. CDR3 in DNA: TGTGCCAGCTCACCGACCCCCTACAGGGACAATCAGCCCCAGCATTTT. Drawing the rest from reference TRBV18 and TRBJ1-5, the complete variable domain is NAGVMQNPRHLVRRRGQEARLRCSPMKGHSHVYWYRQLPEEGLKFMVYLQKENIIDESGMPKERFSAEFPKEGPSILRIQQVVRGDSAAYFCASSPTPYRDNQPQHFGDGTRLSIL.

V and J are TRBV23-1 and TRBJ1-1; TRBD1 matches at 8 bases. TRBV23-1 is given ORF status, its function remaining uncertain. Trimming removed 2 bases from V and 4 bases from J; junction bases left unmatched: 6. The CDR3 loop spans 15 amino acids. CDR3 sequence reads: CASSQSRGPFTEAFF. Written as DNA, the CDR3 is TGCGCCAGCAGTCAAAGCAGGGGGCCTTTCACTGAAGCTTTCTTT.

V is TRBV14 and J is TRBJ1-2; tentative D call: TRBD1 (5 bases). CDR1 SGHDN and CDR2 FVKESK come from the germline V gene. V lost 1 base, J lost 5 bases, and 14 bases lay in between. CDR3 length: 15 residues. DNA of the CDR3: TGTGCCAGCAGCCAAGGAACAGGTTATGAGTATGGCTACACCTTC. This sequence encodes CASSQGTGYEYGYTF.

This clone was seen only a few times. CDR3 in DNA: TGTGCCAGCAGCACTAGGGGGGGACGAGAGACCCAGTACTTC. It yields the protein CASSTRGGRETQYF. The genes are TRBV9 and TRBJ2-5; tentative D call: TRBD2 (7 bases). Per germline, CDR1 SGDLS and CDR2 YYNGEE. This CDR3 is 14 amino acids long. V lost 4 bases and J lost 4, with 14 bases in between.

The genes are TRBV27 and TRBJ1-5, with D possibly matching TRBD1 (5 bases). The CDR3 extends over 14 amino acids. Deletions cut 3 bases from V and 4 bases from J, with 10 bases between. The V gene's germline CDR1 is MNHEY and CDR2 SMNVEV (reference sequence). CDR3 sequence (DNA): TGTGCCAGCAGTTTCGCGGGGGTGAATCAGCCCCAGCATTTT. Translated: CASSFAGVNQPQHF.

The chain couples TRBV6-6 to TRBJ2-3; 11 bases align to TRBD2. The CDR3 has 15 amino acids. Germline V gene sequence: CDR1 MNHNY, CDR2 SVGAGI (reference sequence). J lost 2 bases, V lost 6 bases, and 4 bases had no gene match. The CDR3 reads CASRSSGGNTDTQYF. CDR3 DNA sequence: TGTGCCAGCAGGTCTAGCGGGGGGAACACAGATACGCAGTATTTT.

V is TRBV28 and J is TRBJ2-7, with D unresolved. Trimming shortened V by 2 bases and J by 3 bases, and 5 bases separated the two germline ends. The length of the CDR3 is 12 residues. The germline V gene encodes CDR1 MDHEN and CDR2 SYDVKM. The DNA of the CDR3 is TGTGCCAGCAGTTTAAATCTCTACGAGCAGTACTTC. Encoded protein: CASSLNLYEQYF.

The chain links TRBV29-1 to TRBJ2-7, with D perhaps matching TRBD2 (5 bases). V was clipped by 2 bases and J by 4 bases, with 12 bases between them. The CDR3 has 13 amino acids. Germline V CDR1 and CDR2: SQVTM, ANQGSEA. The CDR3: CSVERGFGYEQYF. CDR3 DNA sequence: TGCAGCGTTGAACGGGGTTTTGGATACGAGCAGTACTTC.

On this clone: This sample also contains other DNA sequences that code for the same CDR3. The chain's CDR3 is CASSPYTTQNTGELFF. CDR3 coding DNA: TGTGCCAGCTCGCCGTATACAACGCAGAACACCGGGGAGCTGTTTTTT. This chain uses TRBV18 with TRBJ2-2; D not resolved. Trimming removed 6 bases at V and 1 base at J, with 15 bases between. The germline V gene has CDR1 KGHSH and CDR2 LQKENI. CDR3 length equals 16 residues. The entire variable domain, with the rest obtained from reference TRBV18 and TRBJ2-2, is as follows: NAGVMQNPRHLVRRRGQEARLRCSPMKGHSHVYWYRQLPEEGLKFMVYLQKENIIDESGMPKERFSAEFPKEGPSILRIQQVVRGDSAAYFCASSPYTTQNTGELFFGEGSRLTVL.

The chain is built from TRBV7-2 and TRBJ2-4; 14 bases match TRBD2. V shed 5 bases, J shed 8 bases, and the junction held 8 bases outside the gene matches. The germline gives CDR1 SGHTA, CDR2 FQGNSA. CDR3 length: 16 residues. The CDR3 spells CASSVGTSGSGDIQYF. DNA for the CDR3: TGTGCCAGCAGCGTTGGGACTAGCGGGAGTGGGGACATTCAGTACTTC. Full variable domain (remainder filled in from reference TRBV7-2 and TRBJ2-4): GAGVSQSPSNKVTEKGKDVELRCDPISGHTALYWYRQSLGQGLEFLIYFQGNSAPDKSGLPSDRFSAERTGGSVSTLTIQRTQQEDSAVYLCASSVGTSGSGDIQYFGAGTRLSVL.

Of note for this clone: The DNA is omitted, as the CDR3 cannot be located on it reliably, and the CDR3 follows TCRdb's listing. The rearrangement joins TRBV4-1 to TRBJ1-5; TRBD1 is taken as the D call from the table, unchecked against the DNA. The germline V gene encodes CDR1 MGHRA and CDR2 YSYEKL. Termini included, the CDR3 measures 13 amino acids. CDR3: CASSQVGTGNVHF.

The chain has TRBV18 and TRBJ2-3; D is perhaps TRBD1 (6 bases). Per germline, CDR1 KGHSH and CDR2 LQKENI. The CDR3 length is 11 residues. Trimming cost V 8 bases and J 6 bases, with 9 bases left between them. The CDR3, as DNA: TGTGCCAGCCACCAGGGGGATACGCAGTATTTT. Its translation: CASHQGDTQYF.

The V and J genes are TRBV5-1 and TRBJ1-2; TRBD1 matches at 9 bases. In germline, CDR1 is SGHRS, CDR2 YFSETQ. This CDR3 contains 18 residues. V lost 3 bases, J lost 8 bases, and 20 bases stayed unmatched. CDR3 bases: TGCGCCAGCAGCTCTAAAGGAACCGGGACAGGGAGGACCTACGGCTACACCTTC. It codes for CASSSKGTGTGRTYGYTF.

The gene calls are TRBV5-8 and TRBJ2-3; 8 nucleotides line up with TRBD1. Germline values: CDR1 SGHTS, CDR2 YDEGEE. The CDR3 runs 15 residues. The V segment lost 3 bases and the J segment 3 bases; nucleotides outside the gene matches: 6. The CDR3 region is CASSSRQGATDTQYF. For the CDR3, the DNA is TGTGCCAGCAGCTCCCGTCAGGGGGCGACAGATACGCAGTATTTT.

This chain links TRBV27 with TRBJ2-2; TRBD2 matches 12 bases. V lost 11 bases to trimming and J lost 6 bases; unmatched junction nucleotides: 7. The CDR3 covers 14 residues. Germline V gene data show CDR1 as MNHEY and CDR2 as SMNVEV (reference sequence). The CDR3 loop is CAARLAGEAGELFF. The CDR3 region has the DNA TGTGCCGCGCGACTAGCGGGAGAGGCCGGGGAGCTGTTTTTT.

The chain is built from TRBV5-1 and TRBJ2-7; D is unclear. CDR1 is SGHRS and CDR2 is YFSETQ in the germline V gene. The CDR3 consists of 13 residues. V lost 5 bases, J lost 0 bases, and 9 bases lay in between. The CDR3 DNA follows: TGCGCCAGCAGGGAGTGGAGCTCCTACGAGCAGTACTTC. Translation gives CASREWSSYEQYF.

The chain couples TRBV12-1 to TRBJ1-3. TRBV12-1 is given as a pseudogene. This CDR3 spans 14 amino acids. CDR3 nucleotide sequence: TGTGCCAGCAGCTTTACTACTCTGGGAAACACCATATATTTT. It is translated as CASSFTTLGNTIYF.

This clone was recorded once. J is TRBJ2-1 and V is TRBV7-8; 9 bases agree with TRBD2. This CDR3 region has 18 residues. Germline trimming cut 0 bases from V and 7 bases from J; bases unmatched to any gene: 13. CDR1 SGHVS and CDR2 FQNEAQ come from the germline V gene. CDR3 sequence reads: CASSLAGLIAGEKNEQFF. The CDR3 DNA follows: TGTGCCAGCAGCTTAGCGGGACTAATAGCGGGAGAGAAAAATGAGCAGTTCTTC.

The chain employs TRBV7-2 and TRBJ2-7; 7 positions agree with TRBD2. The CDR3 runs to 15 residues. The J segment lost 0 bases and the V segment lost 0 bases, leaving 2 bases of the junction unmatched. From germline, CDR1 is SGHTA and CDR2 FQGNSA. The CDR3 sequence: CASSLASGGSYEQYF. DNA of the CDR3: TGTGCCAGCAGCTTAGCTTCGGGGGGCTCCTACGAGCAGTACTTC.